This T cell receptor (beta chain) emerged from a study of blood T cell repertoires in COVID-19. Turning to the study itself: In each case, the material was cDNA or gDNA derived from T cells, B-cell-depleted T cells, or PBMCs.

CDR3 size: 16 residues. The V segment lost 2 bases and the J segment 7 bases; nucleotides outside the gene matches: 5. CDR1 and CDR2 (germline): MDHEN, SYDVKM. Methods used by the authors: Cell counts per sample came from amplifying reference gene primers. Some clones are missing from TCRdb's copy, which holds only in-frame ones; the method was immunoSEQ multiplex PCR. V and J calls and clone size follow that table, whereas D and trimming were derived from the DNA. The sample consists of about 150,000 clones, around 87% of them appearing once. Enrolled during active infection, Seattle patients were then followed longitudinally.

The sequence was collected from a man between 18 and 29 years old with COVID-19, enrolled during active disease. This chain connects TRBV28 to TRBJ1-6, with 10 bases that match TRBD1. The sequencing input was peripheral blood. Here the CDR3 reads CASSLAGTGVNSPLHF. CDR3 bases: TGTGCCAGCAGTTTAGCCGGGACAGGGGTAAATTCACCCCTCCACTTT.